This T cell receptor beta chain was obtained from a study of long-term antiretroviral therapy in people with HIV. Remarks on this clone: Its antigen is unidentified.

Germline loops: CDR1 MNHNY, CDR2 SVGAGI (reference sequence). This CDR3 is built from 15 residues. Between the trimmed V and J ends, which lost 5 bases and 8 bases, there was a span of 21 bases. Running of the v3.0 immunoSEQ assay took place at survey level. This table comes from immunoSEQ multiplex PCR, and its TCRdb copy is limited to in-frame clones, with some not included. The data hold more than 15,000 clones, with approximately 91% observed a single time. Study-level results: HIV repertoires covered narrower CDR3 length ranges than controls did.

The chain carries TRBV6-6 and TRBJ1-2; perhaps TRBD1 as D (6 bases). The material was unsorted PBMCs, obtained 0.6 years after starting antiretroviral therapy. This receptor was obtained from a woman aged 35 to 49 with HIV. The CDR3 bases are TGTGCCAGCAGTCCAGAACAGGGTTTGCAGACGGGCTACACCTTC. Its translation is CASSPEQGLQTGYTF.